Described below is a single T cell receptor beta chain sequence and its context. What it recognizes is unknown. These data come from a study of cytomegalovirus exposure and HLA in healthy donors. As for the study in general: A previous analysis identified 100 million or so unique TCR beta sequences derived from some 200 million T cells.

Both 60 Vbeta primers and 13 Jbeta primers went into the PCR. The protocol was immunoSEQ multiplex PCR, while the TCRdb copy is restricted to in-frame clones and leaves out a portion. Of under 200,000 clones in the sample, around 79% were seen once. Looked up from germline, CDR1 is LNHDA and CDR2 is SQIVND (reference sequence). The CDR3 length is 15 residues. J gave up 8 bases and V 6 bases, and 9 bases lay outside the gene matches. Findings of the study overall: Some highly shared sequence variants likely arose as a pipeline artifact.

Sequenced input: PBMCs. The receptor was derived from a woman aged 45 to 65 in good health and CMV-seronegative. This rearrangement joins TRBV19 to TRBJ2-1; 11 nucleotides match TRBD1. The CDR3 region is CASSDGQGAMDEQFF. CDR3 nucleotide sequence: TGTGCCAGTAGCGACGGACAGGGGGCGATGGATGAGCAGTTCTTC.